This T cell receptor beta chain was retrieved from a study of blood T cell repertoires in COVID-19. Study overall: Sources were T cells, B-cell-depleted T cells, or PBMCs; the material itself was cDNA or gDNA.

The V end lost 0 bases, the J end lost 3 bases, and 14 bases lay between the germline ends. This CDR3 is 16 amino acids long. Germline loops: CDR1 MNHEY, CDR2 SVGAGI. Profiling relied on immunoSEQ multiplex PCR, and the TCRdb table lists in-frame clones only, not all of them. Of more than 65,000 clones listed, about four fifths are singletons. This receptor was identified in a human donor in a cohort sampled during active COVID-19. The chain joins TRBV6-5 to TRBJ2-5, with D maybe TRBD2 (6 bases). The specimen sequenced was peripheral blood. CDR3 in DNA: TGTGCCAGCAGTTACTCGTGGGGAGGACACAAAGAGACCCAGTACTTC. Translation gives CASSYSWGGHKETQYF.